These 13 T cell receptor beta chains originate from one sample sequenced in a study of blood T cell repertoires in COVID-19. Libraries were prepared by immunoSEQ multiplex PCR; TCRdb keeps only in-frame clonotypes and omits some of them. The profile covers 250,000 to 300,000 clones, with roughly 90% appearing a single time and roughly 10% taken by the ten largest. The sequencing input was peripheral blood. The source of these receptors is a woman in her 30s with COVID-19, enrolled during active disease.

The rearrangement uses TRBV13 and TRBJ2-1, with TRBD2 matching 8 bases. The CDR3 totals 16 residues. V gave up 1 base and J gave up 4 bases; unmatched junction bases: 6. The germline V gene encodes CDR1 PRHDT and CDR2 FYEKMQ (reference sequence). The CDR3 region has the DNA TGTGCCAGCAGCTTAGTGGACACTAGCGGTTACAATGAGCAGTTCTTC. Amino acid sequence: CASSLVDTSGYNEQFF. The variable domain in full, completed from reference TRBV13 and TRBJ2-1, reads AAGVIQSPRHLIKEKRETATLKCYPIPRHDTVYWYQQGPGQDPQFLISFYEKMQSDKGSIPDRFSAQQFSDYHSELNMSSLELGDSALYFCASSLVDTSGYNEQFFGPGTRLTVL.

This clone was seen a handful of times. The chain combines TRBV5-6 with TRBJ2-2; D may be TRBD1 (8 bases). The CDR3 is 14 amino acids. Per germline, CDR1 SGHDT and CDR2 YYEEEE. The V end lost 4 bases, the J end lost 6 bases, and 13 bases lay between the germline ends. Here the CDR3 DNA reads TGTGCCAGCAGCCACACAGGGGGGGCCGGGGAGCTGTTTTTT. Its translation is CASSHTGGAGELFF.

The CDR3 DNA follows: TGTGCCAGTAGTATCGGGGACAGTAGCAATCAGCCCCAGCATTTT. This codes for CASSIGDSSNQPQHF. V usage is TRBV19 and J usage is TRBJ1-5; 7 nucleotides match TRBD1. The CDR3 covers 15 residues. Trimming took 3 bases from V and 0 from J; bases not matched to a gene: 2. Looked up from germline, CDR1 is LNHDA and CDR2 is SQIVND (reference sequence).

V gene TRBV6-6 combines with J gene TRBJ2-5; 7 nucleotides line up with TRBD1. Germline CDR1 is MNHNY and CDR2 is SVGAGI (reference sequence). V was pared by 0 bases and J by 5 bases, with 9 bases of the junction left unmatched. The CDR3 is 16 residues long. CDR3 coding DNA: TGTGCCAGCAGTTACTCAGGGGGCAGCCGGTGGGAGACCCAGTACTTC. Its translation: CASSYSGGSRWETQYF.

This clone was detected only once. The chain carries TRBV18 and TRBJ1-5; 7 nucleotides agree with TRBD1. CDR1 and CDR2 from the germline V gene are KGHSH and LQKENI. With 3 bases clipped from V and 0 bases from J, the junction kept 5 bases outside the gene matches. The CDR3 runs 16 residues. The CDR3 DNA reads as TGTGCCAGCTCACCGTCGACAGGGAATAGCAATCAGCCCCAGCATTTT. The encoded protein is CASSPSTGNSNQPQHF.

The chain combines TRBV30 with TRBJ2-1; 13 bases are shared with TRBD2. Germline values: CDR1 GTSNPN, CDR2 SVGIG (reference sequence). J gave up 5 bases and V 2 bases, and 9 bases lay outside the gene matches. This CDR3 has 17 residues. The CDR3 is CAWSRRGLAGVNNEQFF. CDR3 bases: TGTGCCTGGAGTCGCAGAGGACTAGCGGGAGTAAACAATGAGCAGTTCTTC. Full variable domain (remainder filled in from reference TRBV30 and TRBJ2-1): SQTIHQWPATLVQPVGSPLSLECTVEGTSNPNLYWYRQAAGRGLQLLFYSVGIGQISSEVPQNLSASRPQDRQFILSSKKLLLSDSGFYLCAWSRRGLAGVNNEQFFGPGTRLTVL.

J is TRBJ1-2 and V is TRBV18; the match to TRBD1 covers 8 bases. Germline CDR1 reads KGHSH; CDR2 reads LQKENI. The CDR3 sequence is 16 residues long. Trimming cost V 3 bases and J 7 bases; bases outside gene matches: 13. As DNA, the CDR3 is TGTGCCAGCTCACCTTTCCAGTCAGGGGGCCAAGTTGGCTACACCTTC. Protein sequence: CASSPFQSGGQVGYTF. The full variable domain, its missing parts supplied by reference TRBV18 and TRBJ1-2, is NAGVMQNPRHLVRRRGQEARLRCSPMKGHSHVYWYRQLPEEGLKFMVYLQKENIIDESGMPKERFSAEFPKEGPSILRIQQVVRGDSAAYFCASSPFQSGGQVGYTFGSGTRLTVV.

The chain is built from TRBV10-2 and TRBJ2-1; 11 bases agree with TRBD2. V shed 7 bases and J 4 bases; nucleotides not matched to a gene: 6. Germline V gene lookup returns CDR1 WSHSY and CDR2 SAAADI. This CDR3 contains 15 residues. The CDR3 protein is CASKLAGAGYNEQFF. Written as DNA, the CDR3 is TGCGCCAGCAAACTAGCGGGAGCAGGGTACAATGAGCAGTTCTTC.

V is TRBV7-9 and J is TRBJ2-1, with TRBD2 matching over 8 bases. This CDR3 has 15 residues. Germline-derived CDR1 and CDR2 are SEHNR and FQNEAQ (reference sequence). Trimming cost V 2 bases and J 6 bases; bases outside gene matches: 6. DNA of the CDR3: TGTGCCAGCAGCTTACCTGGACTAGCCGGCAATGAGCAGTTCTTC. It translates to CASSLPGLAGNEQFF.

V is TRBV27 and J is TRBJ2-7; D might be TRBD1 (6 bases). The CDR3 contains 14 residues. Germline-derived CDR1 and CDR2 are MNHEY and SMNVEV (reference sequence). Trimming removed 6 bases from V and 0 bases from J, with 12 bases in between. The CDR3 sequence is CASRLDSSSYEQYF. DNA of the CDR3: TGTGCCAGCAGACTGGACAGTAGCTCCTACGAGCAGTACTTC.

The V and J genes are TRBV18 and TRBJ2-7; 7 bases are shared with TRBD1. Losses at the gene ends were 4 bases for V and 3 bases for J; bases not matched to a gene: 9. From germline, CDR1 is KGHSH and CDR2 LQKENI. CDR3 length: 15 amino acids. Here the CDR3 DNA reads TGTGCCAGCTCACAACGACAGGGAACCTTCTACGAGCAGTACTTC. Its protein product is CASSQRQGTFYEQYF. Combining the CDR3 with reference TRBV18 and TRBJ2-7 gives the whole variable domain NAGVMQNPRHLVRRRGQEARLRCSPMKGHSHVYWYRQLPEEGLKFMVYLQKENIIDESGMPKERFSAEFPKEGPSILRIQQVVRGDSAAYFCASSQRQGTFYEQYFGPGTRLTVT.

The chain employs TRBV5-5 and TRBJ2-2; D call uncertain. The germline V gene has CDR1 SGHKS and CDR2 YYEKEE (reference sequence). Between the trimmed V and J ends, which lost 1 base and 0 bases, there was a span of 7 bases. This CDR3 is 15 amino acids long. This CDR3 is CASSLRQSNTGELFF. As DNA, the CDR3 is TGTGCCAGCAGCTTGCGTCAGTCGAACACCGGGGAGCTGTTTTTT.

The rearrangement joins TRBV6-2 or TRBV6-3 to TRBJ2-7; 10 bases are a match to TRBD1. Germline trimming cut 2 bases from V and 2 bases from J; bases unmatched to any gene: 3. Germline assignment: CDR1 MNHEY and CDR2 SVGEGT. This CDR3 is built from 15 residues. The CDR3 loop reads CASSYEGTGAYEQYF. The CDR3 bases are TGTGCCAGCAGTTACGAAGGGACAGGGGCCTACGAGCAGTACTTC.